These 21 T cell receptor beta chains were sequenced from one sample in a study of T-cell reconstitution after alpha-beta-depleted transplantation in children. Preparation of the TCRbeta library involved a method that used unique molecular identifiers. In TCRdb, the PCR reads were re-called with MiXCR into one record per CDR3 protein. The sample consists of a few hundred thousand distinct CDR3 sequences, 10% to 15% of them appearing once. The sequencing here drew on PBMCs, taken from the stem cell graft. All receptors derive from a human donor who donated a stem cell graft to a child with Fanconi anemia.

Ten or more counts support this clonotype. The chain links TRBV5-5 to TRBJ2-5; TRBD1 might be the D (5 bases). V dropped 1 base and J dropped 2 bases, with 9 bases sitting between them. In germline, CDR1 is SGHKS, CDR2 YYEKEE (reference sequence). The CDR3 runs 14 residues. CDR3 DNA: TGTGCCAGCAGCTTGCCGACAGAACAAGAGACCCAGTACTTC. Translating it yields CASSLPTEQETQYF.

Only a few counts were recorded for this clonotype. V usage is TRBV20-1 and J usage is TRBJ2-3; no clear D gene. Trimming removed 6 bases from V and 0 bases from J, with 10 bases in between. Germline-derived CDR1 and CDR2 are DFQATT and SNEGSKA (reference sequence). This CDR3 is 13 amino acids long. CDR3 residues: CSATWRSTDTQYF. The CDR3 DNA is TGCAGTGCAACCTGGCGGAGCACAGATACGCAGTATTTT.

A few counts support this clonotype. The chain carries TRBV5-4 and TRBJ2-3, with D perhaps being TRBD1 or TRBD2 (5 bases each). Germline V gene sequence: CDR1 SGHNT, CDR2 YYREEE (reference sequence). V was shortened by 3 bases and J by 2 bases, with 13 bases between the two germline ends. The CDR3 has 15 residues. The CDR3 DNA sequence: TGTGCCAGCAGCTGGACTCCGGGACCCACAGATACGCAGTATTTT. It encodes CASSWTPGPTDTQYF.

This clonotype was observed many times. The V call is TRBV20-1, the J call TRBJ2-1; D is unresolved. V lost 4 bases, J lost 7 bases, and 8 bases lay in between. The CDR3 extends over 11 amino acids. The germline V gene has CDR1 DFQATT and CDR2 SNEGSKA (reference sequence). The CDR3 DNA sequence: TGCAGTGCTAAAATGAAAAATGAGCAGTTCTTC. It encodes CSAKMKNEQFF.

This clonotype came up many times. The CDR3 DNA sequence: TGCAGTGCTAGAGATCGAACATGGAACACTGAAGCTTTCTTT. It specifies CSARDRTWNTEAFF. The chain uses TRBV20-1 and TRBJ1-1; D is undetermined. The CDR3 runs to 14 residues. V lost 0 bases and J 1 base, leaving 9 bases between the germline ends. Germline values: CDR1 DFQATT, CDR2 SNEGSKA (reference sequence).

J is TRBJ2-1 and V is TRBV11-2, with 9 bases lining up with TRBD1. Per germline, CDR1 SGHAT and CDR2 FQNNGV. The CDR3 extends over 15 amino acids. Trimming took 5 bases from V and 6 from J; bases not matched to a gene: 8. The DNA for the CDR3 is TGTGCCAGCAGCATCCTCGGGACAGGGTTCAATGAGCAGTTCTTC. This codes for CASSILGTGFNEQFF.

The rearrangement joins TRBV5-5 to TRBJ2-7; tentative D call: TRBD2 (5 bases). Trimming took 0 bases from V and 7 from J, leaving 17 bases between them. The germline CDR1 and CDR2 sequences are SGHKS and YYEKEE (reference sequence). The CDR3 spans 15 residues. CDR3 in amino acids: CASSLAEGFLGEQYV. The CDR3 nucleotides are TGTGCCAGCAGCTTGGCCGAGGGTTTCCTCGGGGAGCAGTACGTC.

A note on this clonotype: This clone may be a read error of a much larger clone one base away. Because the CDR3 is missing its conserved closing phenylalanine or tryptophan, this is likely a read error. The gene calls are TRBV10-3 and TRBJ2-1, with D unresolved. This CDR3 spans 14 amino acids. V lost 2 bases to trimming and J lost 2 bases, with 7 bases between them. Germline CDR1 reads ENHRY; CDR2 reads SYGVKD. CDR3 DNA: TGTGCCATCAGTGAGATAGGGACCTACAATGAGCAGTTCTTG. Its protein product is CAISEIGTYNEQFL.

At least ten counts were recorded for this clonotype. The V gene is TRBV5-5, the J gene TRBJ2-1; no clear D gene. From germline, CDR1 is SGHKS and CDR2 YYEKEE (reference sequence). Trimming removed 6 bases from V and 4 bases from J, with 11 bases in between. This CDR3 spans 13 amino acids. The CDR3 loop reads CASTLRGYNEQFF. The CDR3 region has the DNA TGTGCCAGCACTCTGCGCGGATACAATGAGCAGTTCTTC.

The rearrangement links TRBV12-3 or TRBV12-4 to TRBJ2-2; TRBD1 aligns across 12 bases. The ends lost 5 bases at V and 4 bases at J; junction bases unmatched: 8. The CDR3 consists of 17 residues. This chain's CDR3 is CASSRSGTGGLTGELFF. The CDR3 bases are TGTGCCAGCAGTCGCTCCGGGACAGGGGGCCTCACCGGGGAGCTGTTTTTT.

This clonotype was seen repeatedly, ten times or more. The chain recombines TRBV5-1 with TRBJ2-1; tentative D call: TRBD2 (6 bases). Germline-derived CDR1 and CDR2 are SGHRS and YFSETQ. V lost 2 bases and J lost 6, with 15 bases in between. This CDR3 region has 15 residues. The CDR3 DNA sequence: TGCGCCAGCAGCTTCGGCGGGGATCGGTCCAATGAGCAGTTCTTC. Translated: CASSFGGDRSNEQFF.

This clonotype has a count of ten or more. The chain employs TRBV5-1 and TRBJ1-1; D is uncertain. Trimming shortened V by 6 bases and J by 1 base, and 13 bases separated the two germline ends. CDR1 is SGHRS, CDR2 YFSETQ, per germline. The CDR3 runs 14 residues. The CDR3 DNA reads as TGCGCCAGCACGGAGAGCACAGCGAACACTGAAGCTTTCTTT. Translating it yields CASTESTANTEAFF.

At least ten counts were recorded for this clonotype. V is TRBV10-3 and J is TRBJ2-3, with 8 nucleotides matching TRBD1. The V gene end was trimmed by 7 bases and the J gene end by 4 bases; junction bases not matched to a gene: 10. The CDR3 totals 15 residues. CDR1 ENHRY and CDR2 SYGVKD come from the germline V gene. The CDR3 protein is CAINLSDRDADTQYF. Here the CDR3 DNA reads TGTGCCATCAACCTGTCGGACAGGGACGCAGATACGCAGTATTTT.

The chain employs TRBV6-5 and TRBJ1-2; TRBD1 is a possible D gene (6 bases). The CDR3 sequence is 14 residues long. Germline loops: CDR1 MNHEY, CDR2 SVGAGI. Trimming removed 0 bases at V and 6 bases at J, with 11 bases between. In DNA, the CDR3 is TGTGCCAGCAGTTACTCCCTGGACAGTAATGGCTACACCTTC. Its translation: CASSYSLDSNGYTF.

This clonotype was observed a handful of times. J is TRBJ2-5 and V is TRBV7-9, with 9 bases matching TRBD2. The germline CDR1 and CDR2 sequences are SEHNR and FQNEAQ (reference sequence). The V gene end was trimmed by 1 base and the J gene end by 5 bases; junction bases not matched to a gene: 5. The CDR3 loop spans 15 amino acids. The CDR3 DNA is TGTGCCAGCAGCTTAGGCGGGGGGGCCTGGGAGACCCAGTACTTC. It translates to CASSLGGGAWETQYF.

CDR3 sequence (DNA): TGCAGCTCGACTCGGATCCGCCAAGAGACCCAGTACTTC. Protein product: CSSTRIRQETQYF. This chain connects TRBV29-1 to TRBJ2-5; D is undetermined. The V and J ends lost 8 bases and 1 base respectively, with 14 bases between them. The CDR3 is 13 amino acids. The germline CDR1 and CDR2 sequences are SQVTM and ANQGSEA.

This clonotype was recorded many times. The rearrangement uses TRBV12-3 or TRBV12-4 and TRBJ1-1; D is possibly TRBD1 (5 bases). This CDR3 is built from 12 residues. The V end lost 3 bases, the J end lost 7 bases, and 9 bases lay between the germline ends. The CDR3 loop is CASSFLGGEAFF. CDR3 in DNA: TGTGCCAGCAGTTTTCTGGGGGGTGAAGCTTTCTTT.

This clonotype was picked up a small number of times. The rearrangement links TRBV20-1 to TRBJ2-5, with a possible D match to TRBD2 (7 bases). V dropped 3 bases and J dropped 2 bases, with 19 bases sitting between them. From germline, CDR1 is DFQATT and CDR2 SNEGSKA (reference sequence). The CDR3 totals 16 residues. CDR3 in amino acids: CSASAGGLSLQETQYF. The CDR3 coding sequence is TGCAGTGCTAGTGCCGGGGGGCTATCTTTACAAGAGACCCAGTACTTC.

This clonotype was counted at least ten times. The chain recombines TRBV4-3 with TRBJ2-2; D remains ambiguous. Germline V CDR1 and CDR2: LGHNA, YSLEER. Trimming cost V 2 bases and J 3 bases, with 13 bases left between them. This CDR3 is 16 amino acids long. The CDR3 bases are TGCGCCAGCAGCCAAAAAAACGGCCCCCACACCGGGGAGCTGTTTTTT. Protein sequence: CASSQKNGPHTGELFF.

Ten or more counts support this clonotype. V usage is TRBV12-3 or TRBV12-4 and J usage is TRBJ1-4; 7 bases are a match to TRBD1. CDR3 length equals 14 residues. V lost 4 bases and J lost 8; bases outside the gene matches: 7. The CDR3 DNA reads as TGTGCCAGCAGTTCAGGGACAGTGAAGGAAAAACTGTTTTTT. Its translation: CASSSGTVKEKLFF.

For the CDR3, the DNA is TGTGCCAGCGGACTGGGACAGGGAGACACTGAAGCTTTCTTT. It specifies CASGLGQGDTEAFF. The chain is built from TRBV11-1 and TRBJ1-1; 9 bases are shared with TRBD1. CDR3 size: 14 residues. With 8 bases clipped from V and 3 bases from J, the junction kept 7 bases outside the gene matches. CDR1 is SGHAT, CDR2 FQDESV, per germline (reference sequence).